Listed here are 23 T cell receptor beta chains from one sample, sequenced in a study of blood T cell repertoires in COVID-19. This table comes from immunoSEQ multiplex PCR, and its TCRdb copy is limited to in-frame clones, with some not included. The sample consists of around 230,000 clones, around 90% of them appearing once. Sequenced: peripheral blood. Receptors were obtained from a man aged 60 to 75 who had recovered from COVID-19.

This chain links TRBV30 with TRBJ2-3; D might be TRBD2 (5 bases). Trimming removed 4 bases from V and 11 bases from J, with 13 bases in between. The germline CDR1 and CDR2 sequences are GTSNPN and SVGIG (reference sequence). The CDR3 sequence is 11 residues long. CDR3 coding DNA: TGTGCCTGGACCATCGGCGGACTGCAGTATTTT. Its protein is CAWTIGGLQYF. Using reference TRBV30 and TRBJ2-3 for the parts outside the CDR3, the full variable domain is SQTIHQWPATLVQPVGSPLSLECTVEGTSNPNLYWYRQAAGRGLQLLFYSVGIGQISSEVPQNLSASRPQDRQFILSSKKLLLSDSGFYLCAWTIGGLQYFGPGTRLTVL.

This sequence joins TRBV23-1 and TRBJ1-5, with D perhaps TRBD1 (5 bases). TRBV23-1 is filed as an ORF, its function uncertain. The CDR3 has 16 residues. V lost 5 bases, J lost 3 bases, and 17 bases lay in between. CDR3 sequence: CASSKSGGEDNQPQHF. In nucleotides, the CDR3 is TGCGCCAGCAGTAAGAGCGGGGGTGAAGACAATCAGCCCCAGCATTTT.

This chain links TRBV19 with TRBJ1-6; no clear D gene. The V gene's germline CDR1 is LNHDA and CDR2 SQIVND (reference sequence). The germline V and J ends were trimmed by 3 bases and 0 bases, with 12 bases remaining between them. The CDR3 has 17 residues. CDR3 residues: CASSMVGPSSYNSPLHF. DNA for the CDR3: TGTGCCAGTAGTATGGTGGGCCCGAGCTCCTATAATTCACCCCTCCACTTT.

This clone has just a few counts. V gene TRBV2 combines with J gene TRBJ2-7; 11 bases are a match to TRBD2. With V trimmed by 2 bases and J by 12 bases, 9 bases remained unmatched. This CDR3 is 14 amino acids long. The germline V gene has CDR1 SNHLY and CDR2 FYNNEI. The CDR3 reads CASSERIAGGVLYV. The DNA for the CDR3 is TGTGCCAGCAGTGAAAGAATAGCGGGGGGGGTACTGTACGTC.

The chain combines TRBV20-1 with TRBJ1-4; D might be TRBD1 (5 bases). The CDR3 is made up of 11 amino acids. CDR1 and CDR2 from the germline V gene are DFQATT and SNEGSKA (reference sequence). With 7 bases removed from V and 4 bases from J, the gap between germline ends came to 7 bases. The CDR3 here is CSVRVNEKLFF. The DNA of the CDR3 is TGCAGTGTCAGGGTTAATGAAAAACTGTTTTTT.

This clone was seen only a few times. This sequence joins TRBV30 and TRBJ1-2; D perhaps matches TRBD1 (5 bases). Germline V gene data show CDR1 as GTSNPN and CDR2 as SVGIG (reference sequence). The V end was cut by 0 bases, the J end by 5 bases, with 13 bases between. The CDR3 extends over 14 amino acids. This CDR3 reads CAWSVSGFGYGYTF. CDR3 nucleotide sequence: TGTGCCTGGAGTGTGTCAGGGTTCGGGTATGGCTACACCTTC.

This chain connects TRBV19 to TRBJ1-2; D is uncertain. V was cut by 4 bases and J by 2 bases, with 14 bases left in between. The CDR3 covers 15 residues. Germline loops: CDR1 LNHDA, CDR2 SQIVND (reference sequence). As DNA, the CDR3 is TGTGCCAGTAGTACCCACGGGGAGACAAACTATGGCTACACCTTC. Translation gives CASSTHGETNYGYTF.

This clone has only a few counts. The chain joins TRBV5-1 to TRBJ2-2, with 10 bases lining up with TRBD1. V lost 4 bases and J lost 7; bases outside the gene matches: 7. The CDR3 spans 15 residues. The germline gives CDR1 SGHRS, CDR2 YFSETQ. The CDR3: CASSIGQGDGGELFF. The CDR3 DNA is TGCGCCAGCAGCATAGGACAGGGGGATGGCGGGGAGCTGTTTTTT.

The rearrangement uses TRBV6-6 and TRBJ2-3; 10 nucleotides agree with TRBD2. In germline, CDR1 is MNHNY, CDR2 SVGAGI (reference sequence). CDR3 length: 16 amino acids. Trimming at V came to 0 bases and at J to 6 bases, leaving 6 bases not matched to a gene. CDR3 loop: CASSYSAGGPRDTQYF. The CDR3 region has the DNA TGTGCCAGCAGTTACTCAGCGGGGGGGCCCCGGGATACGCAGTATTTT.

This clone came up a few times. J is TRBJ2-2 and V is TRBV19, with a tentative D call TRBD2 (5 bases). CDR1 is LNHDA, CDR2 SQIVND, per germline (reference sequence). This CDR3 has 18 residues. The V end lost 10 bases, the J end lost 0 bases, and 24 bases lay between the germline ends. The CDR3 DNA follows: TGTGCCACGGCCCGGGATCCTTTACCCCTTTCGAACACCGGGGAGCTGTTTTTT. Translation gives CATARDPLPLSNTGELFF. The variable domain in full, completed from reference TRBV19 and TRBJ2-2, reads DGGITQSPKYLFRKEGQNVTLSCEQNLNHDAMYWYRQDPGQGLRLIYYSQIVNDFQKGDIAEGYSVSREKKESFPLTVTSAQKNPTAFYLCATARDPLPLSNTGELFFGEGSRLTVL.

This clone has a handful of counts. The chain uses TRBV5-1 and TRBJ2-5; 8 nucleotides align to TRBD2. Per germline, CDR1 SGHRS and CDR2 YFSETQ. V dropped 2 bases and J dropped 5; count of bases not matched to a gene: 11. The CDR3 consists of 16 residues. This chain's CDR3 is CASSFANSGGMETQYF. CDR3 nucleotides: TGCGCCAGCAGCTTCGCGAACAGCGGGGGAATGGAGACCCAGTACTTC.

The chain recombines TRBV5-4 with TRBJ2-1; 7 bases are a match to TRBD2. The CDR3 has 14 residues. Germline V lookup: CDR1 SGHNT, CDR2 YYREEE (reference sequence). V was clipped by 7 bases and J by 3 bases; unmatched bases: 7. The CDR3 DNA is TGTGCCAGCTCCCCCCGGGGGGTCTACAATGAGCAGTTCTTC. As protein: CASSPRGVYNEQFF.

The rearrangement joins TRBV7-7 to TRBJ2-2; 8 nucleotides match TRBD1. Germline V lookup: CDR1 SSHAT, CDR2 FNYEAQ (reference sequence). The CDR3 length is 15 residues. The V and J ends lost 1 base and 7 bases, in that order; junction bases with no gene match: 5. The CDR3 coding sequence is TGTGCCAGCAGCTTAGTCCCAGGGGGCCACGGGGAGCTGTTTTTT. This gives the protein CASSLVPGGHGELFF.

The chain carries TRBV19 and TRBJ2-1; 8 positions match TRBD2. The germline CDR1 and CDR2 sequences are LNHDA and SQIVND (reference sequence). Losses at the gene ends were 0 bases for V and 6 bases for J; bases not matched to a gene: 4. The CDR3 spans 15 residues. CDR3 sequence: CASSIDGGGLNEQFF. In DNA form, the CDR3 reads TGTGCCAGTAGTATAGACGGGGGGGGTCTCAATGAGCAGTTCTTC.

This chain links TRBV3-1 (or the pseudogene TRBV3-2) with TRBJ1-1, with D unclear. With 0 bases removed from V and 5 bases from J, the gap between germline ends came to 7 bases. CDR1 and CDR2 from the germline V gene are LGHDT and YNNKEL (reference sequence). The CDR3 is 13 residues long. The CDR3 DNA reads TGTGCCAGCAGCCAAGAATTTGCGACTGAAGCTTTCTTT. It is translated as CASSQEFATEAFF.

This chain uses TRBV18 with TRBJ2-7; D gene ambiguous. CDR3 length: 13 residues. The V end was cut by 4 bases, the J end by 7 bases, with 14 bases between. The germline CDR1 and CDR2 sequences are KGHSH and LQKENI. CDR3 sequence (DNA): TGTGCCAGCTCACAGCCCCCAGGTGAAGAGCAGTACTTC. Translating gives CASSQPPGEEQYF.

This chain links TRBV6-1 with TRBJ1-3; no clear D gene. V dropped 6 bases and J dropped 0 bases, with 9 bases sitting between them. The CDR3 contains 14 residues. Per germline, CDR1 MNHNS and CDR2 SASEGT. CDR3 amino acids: CASSPDSSGNTIYF. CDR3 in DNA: TGTGCCAGCAGCCCCGATAGCTCTGGAAACACCATATATTTT.

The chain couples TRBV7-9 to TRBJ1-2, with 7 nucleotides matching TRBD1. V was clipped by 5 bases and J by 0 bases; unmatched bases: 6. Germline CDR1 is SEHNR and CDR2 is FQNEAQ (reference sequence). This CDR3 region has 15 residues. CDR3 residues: CASSNNRGSNYGYTF. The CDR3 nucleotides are TGTGCCAGCAGCAATAACAGGGGCTCTAACTATGGCTACACCTTC.

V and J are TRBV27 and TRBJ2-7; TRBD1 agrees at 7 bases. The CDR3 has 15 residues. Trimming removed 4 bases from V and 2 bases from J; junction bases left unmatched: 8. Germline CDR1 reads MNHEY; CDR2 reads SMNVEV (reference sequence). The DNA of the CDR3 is TGTGCCAGCAGTTCCGGACAGGTTAATACCTACGAGCAGTACTTC. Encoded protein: CASSSGQVNTYEQYF.

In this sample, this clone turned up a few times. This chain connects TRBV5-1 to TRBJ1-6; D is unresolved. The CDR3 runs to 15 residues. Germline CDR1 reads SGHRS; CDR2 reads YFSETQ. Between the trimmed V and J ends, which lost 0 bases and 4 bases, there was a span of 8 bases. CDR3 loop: CASSLEVAYNSPLHF. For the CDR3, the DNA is TGCGCCAGCAGCTTGGAAGTGGCTTATAATTCACCCCTCCACTTT.

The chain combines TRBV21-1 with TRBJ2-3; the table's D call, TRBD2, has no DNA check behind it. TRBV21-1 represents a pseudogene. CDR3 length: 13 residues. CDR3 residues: CASRPGVGDTQYF. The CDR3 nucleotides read TGTGCCAGCAGACCCGGGGTGGGGGATACGCAGTATTTT.

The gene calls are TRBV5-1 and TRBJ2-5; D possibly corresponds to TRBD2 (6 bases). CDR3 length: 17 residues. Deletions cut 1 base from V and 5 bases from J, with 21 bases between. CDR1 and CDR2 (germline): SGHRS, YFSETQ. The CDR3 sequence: CASSLKFSGEPPETQYF. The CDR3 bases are TGCGCCAGCAGCTTGAAGTTTTCGGGGGAACCTCCCGAGACCCAGTACTTC.

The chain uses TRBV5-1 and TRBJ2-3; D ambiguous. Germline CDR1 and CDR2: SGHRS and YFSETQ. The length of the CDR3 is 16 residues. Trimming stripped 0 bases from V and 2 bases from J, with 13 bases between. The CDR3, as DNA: TGCGCCAGCAGCTTGGAAGGCGGCGCGAACACAGATACGCAGTATTTT. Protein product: CASSLEGGANTDTQYF.